These T cell receptor beta chains were read from a single sample in a study of T cells in Graves' hyperthyroidism and ophthalmopathy. MiXCR, run by TCRdb on the multiplex PCR reads, gives a single entry per CDR3 protein. This repertoire shows around 620,000 distinct CDR3 sequences, approximately 15% found once; its top ten account for more than 6%. Sequenced sample: blood. The receptors here all came from a woman aged 18-29 years with Graves' ophthalmopathy. Both conserved end residues are part of each CDR3. The D gene is left open where the match is weak. The size of a clone is reported for some rows only, either as once, few or many, or as a class for expanded clones.

V	J	size	D	CDR3	DNA
TRBV30	TRBJ2-2	many	-	CAWSLVTGELFF	TGTGCCTGGAGTTTAGTCACCGGGGAGCTGTTTTTT
TRBV11-3	TRBJ1-1	many	-	CASNLGMNTEAFF	TGTGCCAGCAATCTAGGTATGAACACTGAAGCTTTCTTT
TRBV12-5	TRBJ1-2	-	-	CASGLVRARNYGYTF	TGTGCTAGTGGTTTGGTAAGGGCCAGAAACTATGGCTACACCTTC
TRBV12-3/TRBV12-4	TRBJ2-2	many	TRBD2	CASSRGTSGRANTGELFF	TGTGCCAGCAGCCGAGGGACTAGCGGGAGAGCGAACACCGGGGAGCTGTTTTTT
TRBV10-3	TRBJ1-5	many	-	CAISVGQSNQPQHF	TGTGCCATCAGTGTGGGGCAGTCAAATCAGCCCCAGCATTTT
TRBV6-2/TRBV6-3	TRBJ1-1	many	-	CASTALGSRSEAFF	TGTGCCAGCACCGCACTCGGGAGTCGGTCTGAAGCTTTCTTT
TRBV9	TRBJ2-3	-	TRBD1	CASSVLQGADTQYF	TGTGCCAGCAGCGTACTACAGGGGGCAGATACGCAGTATTTT
TRBV5-6	TRBJ2-1	-	-	CASSLDEAGSYNEQFF	TGTGCCAGCAGCTTGGATGAGGCGGGCTCCTACAATGAGCAGTTCTTC
TRBV6-1	TRBJ2-6	-	TRBD2	CASSERTSGSSGANVLTF	TGTGCCAGCAGTGAAAGGACTAGCGGGAGCTCTGGGGCCAACGTCCTGACTTTC
TRBV5-6	TRBJ1-4	-	-	CASSLGASEKLFF	TGTGCCAGCAGCTTAGGGGCGTCTGAAAAACTGTTTTTT
TRBV5-4	TRBJ2-7	-	TRBD2	CASSPDTSGSPYEQYF	TGTGCCAGCAGCCCCGACACTAGCGGGAGCCCCTACGAGCAGTACTTC
TRBV28	TRBJ1-2	many	-	CASSRDISNYGYTF	TGTGCCAGCAGTCGGGACATCTCTAACTATGGCTACACCTTC
TRBV15	TRBJ1-5	-	-	CATSPVDQGSNQPQHF	TGTGCCACCAGCCCCGTTGACCAGGGGAGCAATCAGCCCCAGCATTTT
TRBV6-6	TRBJ2-1	many	-	CASSYSIYNEQFF	TGTGCCAGCAGTTACTCGATCTACAATGAGCAGTTCTTC
TRBV3-1	TRBJ1-5	many	TRBD1	CASSQDRGQDNQPQHF	TGTGCCAGCAGCCAAGATCGGGGACAGGATAATCAGCCCCAGCATTTT
TRBV4-3	TRBJ2-3	-	-	CASSQEGYTDTQYF	TGCGCCAGCAGCCAAGAAGGATACACAGATACGCAGTATTTT
TRBV20-1	TRBJ2-3	many	TRBD2	CSIAGERPDTQYF	TGCAGCATAGCGGGAGAACGGCCAGATACGCAGTATTTT
TRBV28	TRBJ1-2	many	TRBD1	CASSLRDRAGCTF	TGTGCCAGCAGTTTAAGGGACAGGGCAGGTTGCACCTTC
TRBV11-2	TRBJ2-7	many	TRBD1	CASSLAGQGKNEQYF	TGTGCCAGCAGCTTAGCTGGACAGGGGAAAAACGAGCAGTACTTC
TRBV6-1	TRBJ2-5	many	-	CASSSGLAGETQYF	TGTGCCAGCAGTAGTGGTCTAGCTGGAGAGACCCAGTACTTC
TRBV2	TRBJ1-6	many	TRBD1	CASSPTGQPNSPLHF	TGTGCCAGCAGTCCCACGGGACAGCCTAATTCACCCCTCCACTTT
TRBV20-1	TRBJ2-7	many	-	CSARPDYSYEQYF	TGCAGTGCAAGACCGGACTACTCCTACGAGCAGTACTTC
TRBV20-1	TRBJ1-2	-	-	CSASMGANLNYGYTF	TGCAGTGCTAGCATGGGGGCGAACCTTAACTATGGCTACACCTTC
TRBV18	TRBJ2-7	few	-	CASSPLPLYEQYF	TGTGCCAGCTCACCCCTGCCCCTCTACGAGCAGTACTTC
TRBV7-8	TRBJ1-1	many	-	CASWSPPLVFF	TGTGCCAGCTGGAGCCCGCCGCTCGTTTTCTTT
TRBV11-2	TRBJ2-5	many	TRBD2	CASSDAPGLGVETQYF	TGTGCCAGCAGCGACGCGCCGGGACTAGGAGTCGAGACCCAGTACTTC
TRBV20-1	TRBJ2-5	many	TRBD2	CSALRTSGSQETQYF	TGCAGTGCCCTAAGGACTAGCGGGAGTCAAGAGACCCAGTACTTC
TRBV4-2	TRBJ1-1	-	-	CASSQAKGMNTEAFF	TGTGCCAGCAGCCAAGCCAAGGGGATGAACACTGAAGCTTTCTTT
TRBV10-3	TRBJ1-5	many	TRBD1	CAISEGTARHQPQHF	TGTGCCATCAGCGAAGGGACAGCCAGACATCAGCCCCAGCATTTT
TRBV18	TRBJ2-3	many	-	CASSPLGRRLPDTQYF	TGTGCCAGCTCACCCCTGGGCAGGAGGTTGCCAGATACGCAGTATTTT
TRBV18	TRBJ2-7	-	-	CASRSSPKTGPVHEQYF	TGTGCCAGCCGGTCCTCTCCAAAGACAGGCCCCGTCCACGAGCAGTACTTC
TRBV11-2	TRBJ1-6	many	TRBD1	CASSLGQAYNSPLHF	TGTGCCAGCAGCTTGGGACAGGCCTATAATTCACCCCTCCACTTT
TRBV28	TRBJ1-1	many	-	CASSSWRDTEAFF	TGTGCCAGCAGCTCATGGAGGGACACTGAAGCTTTCTTT
TRBV4-3	TRBJ1-6	-	-	CASSQVDGSPLHF	TGCGCCAGCAGCCAAGTTGACGGCTCGCCCCTCCACTTT
TRBV7-9	TRBJ2-2	many	TRBD2	CASSPPPRTSGPGELFF	TGTGCCAGCAGCCCCCCCCCTCGGACTAGCGGGCCCGGGGAGCTGTTTTTT
TRBV4-1	TRBJ2-5	few	-	CASSQVPLGGETQYF	TGCGCCAGCAGCCAAGTTCCCCTAGGAGGGGAGACCCAGTACTTC
TRBV6-1	TRBJ2-1	many	TRBD2	CASSSPGLAGSSYNEQFF	TGTGCCAGCAGTTCGCCAGGACTAGCGGGGAGCTCCTACAATGAGCAGTTCTTC
TRBV12-3/TRBV12-4	TRBJ1-5	-	-	CASSTRNNNQPQHF	TGTGCCAGCAGTACCAGAAACAACAATCAGCCCCAGCATTTT
TRBV4-1	TRBJ2-1	-	-	CASSQASTNEQFF	TGCGCCAGCAGCCAAGCAAGCACGAATGAGCAGTTCTTC
TRBV20-1	TRBJ2-7	many	-	CSARDGSGTQNFYEQYF	TGCAGTGCTAGAGATGGATCCGGGACTCAGAACTTCTACGAGCAGTACTTC
TRBV5-1	TRBJ2-7	few	-	CASSLRASGLFTYEQYF	TGCGCCAGCAGCCTCCGGGCCTCGGGACTTTTCACCTACGAGCAGTACTTC
TRBV4-2	TRBJ1-2	-	-	CASSPQGTHDYGYTF	TGTGCCAGCAGCCCTCAGGGGACGCATGACTATGGCTACACCTTC
TRBV3-1	TRBJ2-1	few	-	CASSEKLRTFSSYNEQFF	TGTGCCAGCAGTGAAAAACTCCGAACCTTTAGCTCCTACAATGAGCAGTTCTTC
TRBV6-1	TRBJ1-6	few	-	CASAPRGSSYNSPLHF	TGTGCCAGCGCCCCCCGCGGAAGCTCCTATAATTCACCCCTCCACTTT
TRBV7-9	TRBJ2-7	many	-	CASSLGTVFSYEQYF	TGTGCCAGCAGCTTAGGGACAGTCTTCTCCTACGAGCAGTACTTC
TRBV18	TRBJ2-3	many	-	CASLRDYRRTDTQYF	TGTGCCAGCCTTCGAGACTATCGACGGACAGATACGCAGTATTTT